These 18 T cell receptor beta chains share one sample of origin, sequenced in a study of response to subunit inactivated influenza vaccine. TCRdb processed the RT-PCR reads anew with MiXCR; each CDR3 protein has one entry. The data contain hundreds of thousands of distinct CDR3 sequences, approximately 10% of them singletons. These records were also assigned to another study, of T cells expressing NK-cell markers. That source notes: With UMIs, 5'RACE template switching was used to make TCR beta cDNA.

Source: PBMCs from blood, taken on the day of vaccination. Source of these receptors: a man aged 50 or older who received an inactivated influenza vaccine.

This clonotype was seen many times. The genes are TRBV5-1 and TRBJ2-2; D is perhaps TRBD1 (5 bases). Germline assignment: CDR1 SGHRS and CDR2 YFSETQ. This CDR3 comprises 14 residues. Trimming took off 2 bases at V and 1 base at J, with 6 bases between the two ends. The chain's CDR3 is CASSFQGNTGELFF. CDR3 nucleotide sequence: TGCGCCAGCAGCTTCCAGGGGAACACCGGGGAGCTGTTTTTT.

The chain recombines TRBV15 with TRBJ2-5; 8 positions agree with TRBD2. Germline CDR1 is LNHNV and CDR2 is YYDKDF (reference sequence). CDR3 length equals 15 residues. J gave up 5 bases and V 3 bases, and 8 bases lay outside the gene matches. The CDR3 loop reads CATSRDRLAPETQYF. In DNA, the CDR3 is TGTGCCACCAGCAGGGATAGACTAGCGCCGGAGACCCAGTACTTC.

The chain recombines TRBV20-1 with TRBJ2-7; 7 nucleotides align to TRBD2. Germline CDR1 is DFQATT and CDR2 is SNEGSKA (reference sequence). J lost 7 bases, V lost 3 bases, and 12 bases had no gene match. CDR3 size: 14 residues. The CDR3: CSASLSGGTREQYF. Here the CDR3 DNA reads TGCAGTGCTAGCTTGTCGGGAGGTACGCGGGAGCAGTACTTC.

This clonotype showed up just a few times. The chain uses TRBV7-2 and TRBJ2-3, with D perhaps matching TRBD1 or TRBD2 (5 bases each). CDR3 length equals 14 residues. Germline CDR1 reads SGHTA; CDR2 reads FQGNSA. V lost 3 bases to trimming and J lost 6 bases, with 13 bases between them. CDR3 sequence reads: CASSLGPARDTQYF. The CDR3 nucleotides are TGTGCCAGCAGCTTGGGACCCGCTCGGGATACGCAGTATTTT.

Details on this clonotype: One end of the junction fails to match germline, which may point to a read error. The chain carries TRBV11-1 and TRBJ1-2, with TRBD1 matching over 7 bases. The CDR3 totals 15 residues. Germline CDR1 SGHAT, CDR2 FQDESV (reference sequence). The CDR3 reads CASSPRQGTNFGYTF. CDR3 nucleotide sequence: TGTGCCAGCAGCCCGCGACAGGGAACAAACTTTGGCTACACCTTC.

This clonotype has more than one count but fewer than ten. V gene TRBV30 combines with J gene TRBJ2-1, with 10 bases identical to TRBD2. The CDR3 spans 16 residues. Germline-derived CDR1 and CDR2 are GTSNPN and SVGIG (reference sequence). V was clipped by 0 bases and J by 7 bases; unmatched bases: 9. The CDR3 DNA is TGTGCCTGGAGTGTCGGGAAGCGGGGGGGCCGAAATGAGCAGTTCTTC. Its translation is CAWSVGKRGGRNEQFF. Full variable domain (missing parts from reference TRBV30 and TRBJ2-1): SQTIHQWPATLVQPVGSPLSLECTVEGTSNPNLYWYRQAAGRGLQLLFYSVGIGQISSEVPQNLSASRPQDRQFILSSKKLLLSDSGFYLCAWSVGKRGGRNEQFFGPGTRLTVL.

The V and J genes are TRBV7-2 and TRBJ2-1; D is tentatively TRBD1 or TRBD2 (5 bases each). Between the trimmed V and J ends, which lost 1 base and 9 bases, there was a span of 22 bases. This CDR3 comprises 17 residues. Per germline, CDR1 SGHTA and CDR2 FQGNSA. The CDR3 DNA is TGTGCCAGCAGCTTAGGCGGTGGGGGACGCCCGGGTGGTGAGCAGTTCTTC. Translated: CASSLGGGGRPGGEQFF.

The sample holds a few counts of this clonotype. The chain combines TRBV11-2 with TRBJ2-2, with D possibly being TRBD1 (6 bases). V gave up 1 base and J gave up 0 bases, with 12 bases separating them. Germline values: CDR1 SGHAT, CDR2 FQNNGV. The length of the CDR3 is 17 residues. CDR3 sequence (DNA): TGTGCCAGCAGCTTAGGAACTTGGACAGCGAACACCGGGGAGCTGTTTTTT. It encodes CASSLGTWTANTGELFF.

A few counts support this clonotype. Since a much larger clone is just one base distant, this may be a read error. The V and J genes are TRBV2 and TRBJ1-1; D gene unclear. This CDR3 region has 10 residues. With 5 bases removed from V and 5 bases from J, the gap between germline ends came to 3 bases. In germline, CDR1 is SNHLY, CDR2 FYNNEI. The CDR3 DNA is TGTGCCAGCAGTAAAACTGAAGCTTTCTTT. Translated, it gives CASSKTEAFF.

In this sample, this clonotype turned up many times. This chain uses TRBV3-1 with TRBJ1-1; D gene ambiguous. In germline, CDR1 is LGHDT, CDR2 YNNKEL (reference sequence). This CDR3 spans 12 amino acids. V was clipped by 1 base and J by 6 bases, with 6 bases between them. The DNA for the CDR3 is TGTGCCAGCAGCCAAGTAATGTCTGAAGCTTTCTTT. Translation gives CASSQVMSEAFF.

This clonotype was detected many times. J is TRBJ2-3 and V is TRBV27; possible D gene TRBD1, 6 bases. The CDR3 runs to 16 residues. Between the trimmed V and J ends, which lost 5 bases and 2 bases, there was a span of 17 bases. The germline gives CDR1 MNHEY, CDR2 SMNVEV (reference sequence). This CDR3 reads CASSPDSLKITDTQYF. CDR3 DNA: TGTGCCAGCAGTCCGGACAGCCTGAAGATCACAGATACGCAGTATTTT.

This clonotype came up a few times. The V gene is TRBV7-8, the J gene TRBJ2-5, with 12 bases fitting TRBD1. CDR1 is SGHVS, CDR2 FQNEAQ, per germline. V shed 5 bases, J shed 5 bases, and the junction held 6 bases outside the gene matches. This CDR3 has 15 residues. CDR3 region: CASSRDRGRGETQYF. DNA of the CDR3: TGTGCCAGCAGCCGGGACAGGGGGCGCGGGGAGACCCAGTACTTC.

This clonotype was seen only a few times. This chain connects TRBV6-5 to TRBJ2-7, with 8 positions matching TRBD1. Trimming at V came to 2 bases and at J to 3 bases, leaving 6 bases not matched to a gene. Germline CDR1 reads MNHEY; CDR2 reads SVGAGI. This CDR3 is built from 15 residues. CDR3 region: CASSYLDRGIYEQYF. CDR3 bases: TGTGCCAGCAGTTACCTTGACAGGGGTATCTACGAGCAGTACTTC.

This clonotype was observed a few times. This chain links TRBV14 with TRBJ2-7, with 7 bases identical to TRBD1. The CDR3 totals 16 residues. V was pared by 3 bases and J by 0 bases, with 8 bases of the junction left unmatched. Germline loops: CDR1 SGHDN, CDR2 FVKESK. The CDR3 sequence: CASSHHSGQSSYEQYF. CDR3 in DNA: TGTGCCAGCAGCCACCATTCGGGACAGAGCTCCTACGAGCAGTACTTC. The variable domain in full, with the rest retrieved from reference TRBV14 and TRBJ2-7, is EAGVTQFPSHSVIEKGQTVTLRCDPISGHDNLYWYRRVMGKEIKFLLHFVKESKQDESGMPNNRFLAERTGGTYSTLKVQPAELEDSGVYFCASSHHSGQSSYEQYFGPGTRLTVT.

This clonotype was counted at least ten times. CDR3 loop: CASSYRPNYGYTF. CDR3 in DNA: TGTGCCAGCAGTTACCGGCCCAACTATGGCTACACCTTC. The V call is TRBV6-6, the J call TRBJ1-2; D is unresolved. Trimming pared 2 bases from V and 2 bases from J, leaving 6 bases between. This CDR3 is built from 13 residues. The germline V gene has CDR1 MNHNY and CDR2 SVGAGI (reference sequence).

The chain combines TRBV7-8 with TRBJ2-2; no firm D call. Between the trimmed V and J ends, which lost 3 bases and 5 bases, there was a span of 10 bases. CDR3 length: 14 amino acids. The germline gives CDR1 SGHVS, CDR2 FQNEAQ. This CDR3 reads CASSFPQRTGELFF. The CDR3 DNA reads as TGTGCCAGCAGCTTCCCGCAGAGAACCGGGGAGCTGTTTTTT. Variable domain in full (rest from reference TRBV7-8 and TRBJ2-2): GAGVSQSPRYKVAKRGQDVALRCDPISGHVSLFWYQQALGQGPEFLTYFQNEAQLDKSGLPSDRFFAERPEGSVSTLKIQRTQQEDSAVYLCASSFPQRTGELFFGEGSRLTVL.

This clonotype occurred a few times. The CDR3 coding sequence is TGTGCCAGCAGCTCTCGGATGACTAGCGGGGGGAGAACAGATACGCAGTATTTT. Its translation: CASSSRMTSGGRTDTQYF. The chain recombines TRBV11-1 with TRBJ2-3; TRBD2 agrees at 13 bases. The CDR3 has 18 amino acids. With 4 bases clipped from V and 3 bases from J, the junction kept 10 bases outside the gene matches. Germline V CDR1 and CDR2: SGHAT, FQDESV (reference sequence).

This clonotype was observed a few times. This chain uses TRBV20-1 with TRBJ1-2; a possible D gene is TRBD1 (5 bases). Germline lookup yields CDR1 DFQATT and CDR2 SNEGSKA (reference sequence). The CDR3 has 13 residues. V was pared by 3 bases and J by 0 bases, with 8 bases between. CDR3 residues: CSARDIANYGYTF. The CDR3 DNA follows: TGCAGTGCTAGGGACATTGCTAACTATGGCTACACCTTC.